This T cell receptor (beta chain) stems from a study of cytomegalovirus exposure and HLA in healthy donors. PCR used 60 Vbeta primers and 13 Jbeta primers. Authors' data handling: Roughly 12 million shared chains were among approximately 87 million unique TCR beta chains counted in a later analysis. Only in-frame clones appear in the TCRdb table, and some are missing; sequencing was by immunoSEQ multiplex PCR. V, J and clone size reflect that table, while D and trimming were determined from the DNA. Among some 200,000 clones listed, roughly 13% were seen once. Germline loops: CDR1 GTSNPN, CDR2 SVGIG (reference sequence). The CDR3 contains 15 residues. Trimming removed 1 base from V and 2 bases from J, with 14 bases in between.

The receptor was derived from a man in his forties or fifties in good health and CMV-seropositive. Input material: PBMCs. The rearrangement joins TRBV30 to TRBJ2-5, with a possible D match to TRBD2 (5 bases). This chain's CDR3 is CAWSAPATGQETQYF. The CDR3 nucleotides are TGTGCCTGGAGTGCCCCGGCCACGGGGCAAGAGACCCAGTACTTC. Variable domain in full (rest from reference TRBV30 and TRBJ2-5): SQTIHQWPATLVQPVGSPLSLECTVEGTSNPNLYWYRQAAGRGLQLLFYSVGIGQISSEVPQNLSASRPQDRQFILSSKKLLLSDSGFYLCAWSAPATGQETQYFGPGTRLLVL.